This T cell receptor (beta chain) was sequenced during a study of OX40 agonist ivuxolimab in advanced cancers. Overall study context: Males comprised approximately 84% of the group, whose mean age was approximately 62 years (range about 20 to 85). People who had prior anti-PD-1, anti-PD-L1 or anti-CTLA-4 therapy could take part, and 35% to 50% had some.

Trimming removed 0 bases from V and 4 bases from J, with 15 bases in between. Per germline, CDR1 MNHEY and CDR2 SVGAGI. The CDR3 is 16 amino acids. TCRdb keeps only in-frame clones here, not all; method: immunoSEQ multiplex PCR. The sample shows about 64,000 clones, approximately 89% of them seen only once. Worth noting for this clone: Its specificity is not known.

Whole-study findings and limits: At 0.1 to 3.0 mg/kg and by week 6, clonal expansion occurred in CD4+ and CD8+ blood T cells.

The chain uses TRBV6-5 and TRBJ1-2; D is unclear. The clonotype originates from an adult with an advanced solid tumor such as melanoma, head and neck, liver or kidney cancer. The sample consisted of CD4+ or CD8+ T cells sorted from blood, taken in a trial of the OX40 agonist ivuxolimab. The CDR3 here is CASSYSRAPVAYGYTF. Here the CDR3 DNA reads TGTGCCAGCAGTTACTCTAGGGCTCCCGTCGCCTATGGCTACACCTTC.